Listed here are 5 T cell receptor beta chains from one sample, sequenced in a study of shared clonotypes between healthy human individuals. Clones were sequenced by immunoSEQ multiplex PCR, and TCRdb holds only the in-frame ones, with some missing. The table has some 1,900,000 clones, just under 95% seen once; the top ten hold 0.95% to 1.5%. Naive-designated CD8 cells lacked CD45RO, were positively enriched for CCR7, and omitted terminally differentiated effector memory CD45RA+ cells. What was sequenced was naive CD8+ T cells sorted from blood. These receptors were obtained from a man aged 18 to 29 in good health.

Note on this clone: Additional DNA sequences in this sample encode the identical CDR3. This chain connects TRBV19 to TRBJ1-5; 8 positions agree with TRBD1. Germline V gives CDR1 LNHDA, CDR2 SQIVND (reference sequence). Losses at the gene ends were 3 bases for V and 4 bases for J; bases not matched to a gene: 2. The CDR3 has 14 amino acids. In DNA, the CDR3 is TGTGCCAGTAGTATGCAGGGGGCGAATCAGCCCCAGCATTTT. It specifies CASSMQGANQPQHF.

As concerns this clone: The same CDR3 can be traced to other DNA sequences in this sample. The genes are TRBV4-3 and TRBJ1-2; tentative D call: TRBD1 (6 bases). This CDR3 is 15 amino acids long. V was trimmed by 0 bases and J by 5 bases, leaving 13 bases between them. Germline assignment: CDR1 LGHNA and CDR2 YSLEER. The CDR3 sequence: CASSQDSGAGYGYTF. CDR3 DNA sequence: TGCGCCAGCAGCCAAGATTCGGGGGCGGGGTATGGCTACACCTTC.

V is TRBV5-6 and J is TRBJ1-4; D possibly corresponds to TRBD1 (5 bases). Germline V gene lookup returns CDR1 SGHDT and CDR2 YYEEEE. The CDR3 runs to 14 residues. V was clipped by 3 bases and J by 3 bases, with 9 bases between them. The CDR3 here is CASSWGVANEKLFF. CDR3 DNA: TGTGCCAGCAGCTGGGGGGTTGCTAATGAAAAACTGTTTTTT.

The chain employs TRBV7-9 and TRBJ2-7; D is unresolved. Germline CDR1 SEHNR, CDR2 FQNEAQ (reference sequence). V shed 2 bases and J shed 0 bases, with 17 bases lying between them. This CDR3 contains 17 residues. The CDR3 DNA sequence: TGTGCCAGCAGCTTAATTCCCGTCGGCAGTCTCTCCTACGAGCAGTACTTC. Translated: CASSLIPVGSLSYEQYF.

The chain has TRBV5-4 and TRBJ2-3; D may be TRBD1 or TRBD2 (6 bases each). V was shortened by 3 bases and J by 7 bases, with 18 bases between the two germline ends. The length of the CDR3 is 15 residues. CDR1 is SGHNT, CDR2 YYREEE, per germline (reference sequence). As DNA, the CDR3 is TGTGCCAGCAGCTCATCGGGGGCTCTCCTGTATACGCAGTATTTT. This sequence encodes CASSSSGALLYTQYF.